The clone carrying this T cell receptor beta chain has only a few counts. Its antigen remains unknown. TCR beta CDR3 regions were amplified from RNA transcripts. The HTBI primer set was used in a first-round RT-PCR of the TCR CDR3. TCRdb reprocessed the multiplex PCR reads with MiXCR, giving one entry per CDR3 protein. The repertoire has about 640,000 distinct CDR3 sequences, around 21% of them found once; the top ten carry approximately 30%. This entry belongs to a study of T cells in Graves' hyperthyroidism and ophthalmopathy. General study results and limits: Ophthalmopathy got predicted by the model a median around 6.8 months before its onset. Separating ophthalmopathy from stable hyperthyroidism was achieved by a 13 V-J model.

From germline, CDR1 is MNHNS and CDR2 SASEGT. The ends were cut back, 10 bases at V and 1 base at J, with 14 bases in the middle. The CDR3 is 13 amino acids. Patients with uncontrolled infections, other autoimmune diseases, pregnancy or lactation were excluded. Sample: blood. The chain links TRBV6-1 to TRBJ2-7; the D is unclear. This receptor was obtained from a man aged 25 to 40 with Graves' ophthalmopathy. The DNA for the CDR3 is TGTGCCACCCGGTCTCAAGGTTCCTACGAGCAGTACTTC. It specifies CATRSQGSYEQYF.